Shown below are 24 T cell receptor beta chains from a single sample sequenced in a study of CD8+CD57+ T cells in acquired aplastic anemia. According to the study, genomic DNA was the template for TCR beta VDJ and CDR3 profiling. TCRdb re-called the reads through MiXCR, storing one row per CDR3 protein. The data hold 200,000 or so distinct CDR3 sequences, with less than 65% observed a single time. The sequencing sample was made of sorted CD4+, CD8+, or CD8+CD57+ T cells (not recorded which) from PBMCs. These receptors came from a human donor with severe aplastic anemia or a healthy control (not recorded which).

The V call is TRBV29-1, the J call TRBJ2-7; the D is unclear. The CDR3 spans 11 residues. V lost 8 bases to trimming and J lost 6 bases, with 14 bases between them. Per the germline V gene, CDR1 is SQVTM and CDR2 is ANQGSEA. The CDR3 loop reads CSLGSRPEQYF. CDR3 DNA sequence: TGCAGCTTAGGTAGCAGGCCCGAGCAGTACTTC.

The rearrangement joins TRBV5-1 to TRBJ2-3; 12 nucleotides agree with TRBD1. The germline CDR1 and CDR2 sequences are SGHRS and YFSETQ. Trimming cost V 4 bases and J 4 bases; bases outside gene matches: 7. This CDR3 has 16 residues. The CDR3 bases are TGCGCCAGCAGCCCGGCTGGGACAGGGGGCGCAGATACGCAGTATTTT. Its protein is CASSPAGTGGADTQYF.

With regard to this clonotype: Compared with germline, one end of the junction differs, possibly owing to a read error. The gene calls are TRBV7-9 and TRBJ2-5; 9 nucleotides line up with TRBD1. Germline V gene sequence: CDR1 SEHNR, CDR2 FQNEAQ (reference sequence). The CDR3 covers 16 residues. CDR3 sequence (DNA): TGTGCCGGCAGCTTAGAGGGACAGGGTATGGAAGAGACCCAGTACTTC. This codes for CAGSLEGQGMEETQYF.

The table lists this clonotype with a few counts. V and J are TRBV7-9 and TRBJ2-3; D assignment may be TRBD1 or TRBD2 (5 bases each). Trimming removed 1 base from V and 2 bases from J, with 7 bases in between. Germline V gives CDR1 SEHNR, CDR2 FQNEAQ (reference sequence). The CDR3 runs to 14 residues. The CDR3 DNA is TGTGCCAGCAGCTTAGGGGGACCCACAGATACGCAGTATTTT. It specifies CASSLGGPTDTQYF.

Details on this clonotype: An end of the junction differs from the germline gene, which may be a read error. This rearrangement joins TRBV15 to TRBJ1-3; no clear D. The germline V gene has CDR1 LNHNV and CDR2 YYDKDF (reference sequence). This CDR3 spans 11 amino acids. The DNA for the CDR3 is TGTGCCACCAGCTCCGGAAGCACCATATATTTT. It is translated as CATSSGSTIYF.

This clonotype was found many times. This chain connects TRBV5-1 to TRBJ2-7; D might be TRBD1 (6 bases). Deletions cut 4 bases from V and 1 base from J, with 15 bases between. In germline, CDR1 is SGHRS, CDR2 YFSETQ. The CDR3 covers 15 residues. This CDR3 is CASSKGSGESYEQYF. Written as DNA, the CDR3 is TGCGCCAGCAGCAAGGGTTCAGGGGAATCCTACGAGCAGTACTTC.

This clonotype was seen ten or more times. This chain joins TRBV6-5 and TRBJ1-4; D possibly corresponds to TRBD1 (6 bases). This CDR3 comprises 15 residues. Looked up from germline, CDR1 is MNHEY and CDR2 is SVGAGI. Trimming left V 0 bases short and J 8 bases short, with 13 bases between. The DNA for the CDR3 is TGTGCCAGCAGTTACTCGCAGGGGACGGGCGAAAAACTGTTTTTT. Encoded protein: CASSYSQGTGEKLFF.

The chain links TRBV2 to TRBJ2-5, with TRBD2 matching 14 bases. V was clipped by 6 bases and J by 5 bases; unmatched bases: 5. CDR1 SNHLY and CDR2 FYNNEI come from the germline V gene. The CDR3 spans 15 residues. CDR3 in DNA: TGTGCCAGCAGGGGGACTAGCGGGAGAGGGGAGACCCAGTACTTC. Its translation: CASRGTSGRGETQYF.

On this clonotype itself: The conserved final phenylalanine or tryptophan is absent from the CDR3, which likely points to a read error. The chain recombines TRBV25-1 with TRBJ1-1, with D uncertain. Germline CDR1 and CDR2: MGHDK and SYGVNS. Trimming pared 2 bases from V and 0 bases from J, leaving 7 bases between. The CDR3 is 14 amino acids. CDR3 protein: CASSETDMNTEAFS. CDR3 bases: TGTGCCAGCAGTGAAACGGATATGAACACTGAAGCTTTCTCT.

This chain uses TRBV25-1 with TRBJ2-1, with TRBD2 identical over 7 bases. The CDR3 runs 14 residues. The V segment lost 4 bases and the J segment 2 bases; nucleotides outside the gene matches: 2. Germline CDR1 reads MGHDK; CDR2 reads SYGVNS. The DNA for the CDR3 is TGTGCCAGCAGTGCCGCGGGGGCCTACAATGAGCAGTTCTTC. It codes for CASSAAGAYNEQFF.

V and J are TRBV25-1 and TRBJ1-6, with 7 bases matching TRBD1. Trimming took 4 bases from V and 8 from J; bases not matched to a gene: 8. Germline V gene sequence: CDR1 MGHDK, CDR2 SYGVNS. The CDR3 is made up of 15 amino acids. CDR3: CASSVGDSLDSPLHF. The DNA for the CDR3 is TGTGCCAGCAGTGTGGGGGACAGTCTTGATTCACCCCTCCACTTT.

The chain is built from TRBV5-1 and TRBJ2-5, with D unclear. The V gene's germline CDR1 is SGHRS and CDR2 YFSETQ. The germline V and J ends were trimmed by 0 bases and 0 bases, with 6 bases remaining between them. This CDR3 is built from 14 residues. The CDR3 sequence: CASSLGWDQETQYF. The CDR3 DNA sequence: TGCGCCAGCAGCTTGGGGTGGGACCAAGAGACCCAGTACTTC. Complete variable domain (other parts from reference TRBV5-1 and TRBJ2-5): KAGVTQTPRYLIKTRGQQVTLSCSPISGHRSVSWYQQTPGQGLQFLFEYFSETQRNKGNFPGRFSGRQFSNSRSEMNVSTLELGDSALYLCASSLGWDQETQYFGPGTRLLVL.

A word on this clonotype: The missing conserved phenylalanine or tryptophan at the end of this CDR3 makes a read error likely. This chain links TRBV14 with TRBJ1-3; D remains ambiguous. The CDR3 is made up of 14 amino acids. Germline V gene sequence: CDR1 SGHDN, CDR2 FVKESK. CDR3 bases: TGTGCCAGCAGCCACTCGGCGTGGGGAAGCACCATATATTCT. Its translation is CASSHSAWGSTIYS.

The rearrangement uses TRBV7-9 and TRBJ2-5, with D hard to call. Trimming removed 6 bases at V and 5 bases at J, with 16 bases between. The CDR3 loop spans 14 amino acids. The germline V gene has CDR1 SEHNR and CDR2 FQNEAQ (reference sequence). The CDR3 spells CASSLDLEWETQYF. In DNA form, the CDR3 reads TGTGCCAGCAGTTTGGACCTTGAGTGGGAGACCCAGTACTTC.

The chain couples TRBV6-6 to TRBJ2-2, with TRBD1 identical over 7 bases. The CDR3 is 14 residues long. CDR1 is MNHNY, CDR2 SVGAGI, per germline (reference sequence). Trimming took 6 bases from V and 7 from J; bases not matched to a gene: 8. The CDR3 loop is CASSVVGGSGELFF. The CDR3 nucleotides are TGTGCCAGCAGCGTAGTAGGGGGCAGCGGGGAGCTGTTTTTT.

This clonotype was recorded once. The chain uses TRBV24-1 and TRBJ1-2; TRBD1 matches 7 bases. V shed 11 bases and J 4 bases; nucleotides not matched to a gene: 6. The germline gives CDR1 KGHDR, CDR2 SFDVKD. The CDR3 runs 12 residues. In DNA, the CDR3 is TGTGCCATCGACAGGGAACCCTATGGCTACACCTTC. The encoded protein is CAIDREPYGYTF.

The chain has TRBV9 and TRBJ2-1; tentatively, D is TRBD1 (6 bases). V was pared by 0 bases and J by 9 bases, with 19 bases between. The CDR3 length is 16 residues. Germline CDR1 is SGDLS and CDR2 is YYNGEE. The CDR3, as DNA: TGTGCCAGCAGCGTAGAGGGACACCCACGGGACGGTGAGCAGTTCTTC. Its protein product is CASSVEGHPRDGEQFF.

This clonotype was counted only a few times. This chain joins TRBV7-9 and TRBJ2-7; 15 bases map to TRBD2. Germline CDR1 SEHNR, CDR2 FQNEAQ (reference sequence). V shed 0 bases and J 10 bases; nucleotides not matched to a gene: 1. The length of the CDR3 is 14 residues. In nucleotides, the CDR3 is TGTGCCAGCAGCTTAGCGGGACTAGCGGGAGGACAGTACTTC. As protein: CASSLAGLAGGQYF.

This clonotype has a single count. As DNA, the CDR3 is TGTGCCACCAAGGGGTTCACTGAAGCTTTCTTT. Protein product: CATKGFTEAFF. The chain links TRBV24-1 to TRBJ1-1; perhaps TRBD1 as D (5 bases). The CDR3 covers 11 residues. V was trimmed by 8 bases and J by 4 bases, leaving 7 bases between them. The germline gives CDR1 KGHDR, CDR2 SFDVKD.

This clonotype has just one count. This chain connects TRBV20-1 to TRBJ2-7; no reliable D call. The germline V gene has CDR1 DFQATT and CDR2 SNEGSKA (reference sequence). Trimming pared 0 bases from V and 0 bases from J, leaving 12 bases between. The CDR3 has 15 amino acids. This CDR3 is CSARDGPVDSYEQYF. The CDR3 coding sequence is TGCAGTGCTAGAGATGGGCCAGTTGACTCCTACGAGCAGTACTTC.

A note on this clonotype: Given the absence of the conserved phenylalanine or tryptophan at the CDR3 end, a read error is likely. It is unclear where the CDR3 begins or ends on the DNA, so no DNA is shown, and the CDR3 is as TCRdb lists it. This chain connects TRBV29-1 to TRBJ2-5; the table's D call of TRBD1 was not tested on the DNA. The germline V gene encodes CDR1 SQVTM and CDR2 ANQGSEA. 10 amino acids form the CDR3, both terminal residues included. The CDR3 sequence is CSVCDRELPP.

The J gene is TRBJ1-2, the V gene TRBV30, with 7 nucleotides matching TRBD1. This CDR3 has 15 amino acids. J gave up 2 bases and V 4 bases, and 10 bases lay outside the gene matches. The V gene's germline CDR1 is GTSNPN and CDR2 SVGIG (reference sequence). The CDR3 sequence is CAWTTVDRVNYGYTF. The CDR3 DNA reads as TGTGCCTGGACCACCGTAGACAGGGTAAACTATGGCTACACCTTC. Combining the CDR3 with reference TRBV30 and TRBJ1-2 gives the whole variable domain SQTIHQWPATLVQPVGSPLSLECTVEGTSNPNLYWYRQAAGRGLQLLFYSVGIGQISSEVPQNLSASRPQDRQFILSSKKLLLSDSGFYLCAWTTVDRVNYGYTFGSGTRLTVV.

The gene calls are TRBV19 and TRBJ2-7, with a possible D match to TRBD2 (5 bases). This CDR3 spans 14 amino acids. The V end was cut by 4 bases, the J end by 1 base, with 11 bases between. Germline V CDR1 and CDR2: LNHDA, SQIVND (reference sequence). CDR3 coding DNA: TGTGCCAGTAGTACAAAAACGGGGTCCTACGAGCAGTACTTC. Translated, it gives CASSTKTGSYEQYF.

The chain joins TRBV5-1 to TRBJ1-1, with D uncertain. The CDR3 extends over 16 amino acids. Looked up from germline, CDR1 is SGHRS and CDR2 is YFSETQ. Trimming removed 3 bases at V and 0 bases at J, with 15 bases between. CDR3 region: CASSSALRTLNTEAFF. In DNA form, the CDR3 reads TGCGCCAGCAGCTCGGCCCTTCGGACCCTGAACACTGAAGCTTTCTTT.